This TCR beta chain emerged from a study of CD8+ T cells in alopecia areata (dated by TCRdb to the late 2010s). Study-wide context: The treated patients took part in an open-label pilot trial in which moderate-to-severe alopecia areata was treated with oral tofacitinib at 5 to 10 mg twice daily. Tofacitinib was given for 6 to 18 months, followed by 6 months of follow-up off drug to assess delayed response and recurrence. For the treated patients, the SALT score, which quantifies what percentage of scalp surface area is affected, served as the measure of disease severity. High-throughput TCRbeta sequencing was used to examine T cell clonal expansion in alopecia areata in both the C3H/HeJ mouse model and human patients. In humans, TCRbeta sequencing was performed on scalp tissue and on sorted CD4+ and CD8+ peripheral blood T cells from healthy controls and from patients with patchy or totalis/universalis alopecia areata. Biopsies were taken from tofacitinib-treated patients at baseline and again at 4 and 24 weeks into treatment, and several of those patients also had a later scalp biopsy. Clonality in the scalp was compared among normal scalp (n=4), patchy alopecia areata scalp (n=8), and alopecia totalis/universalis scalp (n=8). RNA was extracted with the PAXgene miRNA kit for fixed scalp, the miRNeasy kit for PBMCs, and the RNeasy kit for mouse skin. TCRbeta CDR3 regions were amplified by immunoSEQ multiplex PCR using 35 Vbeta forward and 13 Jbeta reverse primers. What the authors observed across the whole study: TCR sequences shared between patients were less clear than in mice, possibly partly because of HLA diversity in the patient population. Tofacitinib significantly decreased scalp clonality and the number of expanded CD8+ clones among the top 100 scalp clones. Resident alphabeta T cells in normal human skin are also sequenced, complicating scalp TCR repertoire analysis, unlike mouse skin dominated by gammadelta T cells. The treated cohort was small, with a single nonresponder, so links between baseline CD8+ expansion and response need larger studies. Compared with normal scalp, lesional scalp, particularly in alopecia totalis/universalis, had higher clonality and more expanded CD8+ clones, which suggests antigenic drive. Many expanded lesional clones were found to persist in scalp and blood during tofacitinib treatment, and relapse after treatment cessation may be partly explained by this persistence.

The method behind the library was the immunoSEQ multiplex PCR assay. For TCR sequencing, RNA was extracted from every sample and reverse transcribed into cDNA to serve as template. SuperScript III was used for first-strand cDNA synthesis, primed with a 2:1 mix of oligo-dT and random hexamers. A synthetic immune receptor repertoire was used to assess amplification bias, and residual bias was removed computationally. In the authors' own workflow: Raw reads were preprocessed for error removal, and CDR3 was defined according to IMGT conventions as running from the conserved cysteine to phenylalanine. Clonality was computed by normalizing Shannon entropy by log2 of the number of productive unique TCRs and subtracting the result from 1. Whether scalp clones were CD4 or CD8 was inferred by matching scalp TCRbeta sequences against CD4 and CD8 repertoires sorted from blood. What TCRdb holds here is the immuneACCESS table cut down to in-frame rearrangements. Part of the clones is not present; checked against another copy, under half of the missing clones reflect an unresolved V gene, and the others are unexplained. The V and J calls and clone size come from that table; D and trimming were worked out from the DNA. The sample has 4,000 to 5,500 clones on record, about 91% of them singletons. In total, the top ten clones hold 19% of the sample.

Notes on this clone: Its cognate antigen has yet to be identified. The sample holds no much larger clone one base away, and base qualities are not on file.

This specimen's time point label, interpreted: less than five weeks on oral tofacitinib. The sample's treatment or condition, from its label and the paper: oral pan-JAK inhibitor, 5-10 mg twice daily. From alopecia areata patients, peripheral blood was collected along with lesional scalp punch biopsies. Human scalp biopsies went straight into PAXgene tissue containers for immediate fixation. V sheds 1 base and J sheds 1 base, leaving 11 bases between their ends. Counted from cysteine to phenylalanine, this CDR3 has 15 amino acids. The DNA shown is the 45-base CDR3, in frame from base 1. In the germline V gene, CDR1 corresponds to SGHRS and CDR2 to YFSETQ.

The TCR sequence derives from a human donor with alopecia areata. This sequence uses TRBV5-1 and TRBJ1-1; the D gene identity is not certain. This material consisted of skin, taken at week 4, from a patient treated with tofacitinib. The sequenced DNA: TGCGCCAGCAGCTTGACCGGGATCCGGAACACTGAAGCTTTCTTT. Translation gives CASSLTGIRNTEAFF. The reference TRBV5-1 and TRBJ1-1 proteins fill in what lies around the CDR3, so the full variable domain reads KAGVTQTPRYLIKTRGQQVTLSCSPISGHRSVSWYQQTPGQGLQFLFEYFSETQRNKGNFPGRFSGRQFSNSRSEMNVSTLELGDSALYLCASSLTGIRNTEAFFGQGTRLTVV.